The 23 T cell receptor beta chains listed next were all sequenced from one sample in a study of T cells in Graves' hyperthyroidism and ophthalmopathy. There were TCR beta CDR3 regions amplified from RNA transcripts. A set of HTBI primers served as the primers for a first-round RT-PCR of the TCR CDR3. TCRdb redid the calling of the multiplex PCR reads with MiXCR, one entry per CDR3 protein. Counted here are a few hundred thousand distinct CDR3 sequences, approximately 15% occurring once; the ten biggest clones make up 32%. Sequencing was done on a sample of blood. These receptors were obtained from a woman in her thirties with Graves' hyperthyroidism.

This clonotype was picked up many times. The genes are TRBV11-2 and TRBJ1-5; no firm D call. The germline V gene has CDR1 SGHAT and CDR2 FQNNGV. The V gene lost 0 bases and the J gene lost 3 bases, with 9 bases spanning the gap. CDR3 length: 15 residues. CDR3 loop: CASSLDGRLNQPQHF. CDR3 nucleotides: TGTGCCAGCAGCTTAGATGGGCGGCTCAATCAGCCCCAGCATTTT.

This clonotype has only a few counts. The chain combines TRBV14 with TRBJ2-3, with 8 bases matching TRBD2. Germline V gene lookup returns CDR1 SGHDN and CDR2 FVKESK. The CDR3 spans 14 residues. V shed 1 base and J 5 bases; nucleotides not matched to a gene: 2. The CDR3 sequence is CASSQGLAIDTQYF. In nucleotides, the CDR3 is TGTGCCAGCAGCCAAGGACTAGCGATAGATACGCAGTATTTT.

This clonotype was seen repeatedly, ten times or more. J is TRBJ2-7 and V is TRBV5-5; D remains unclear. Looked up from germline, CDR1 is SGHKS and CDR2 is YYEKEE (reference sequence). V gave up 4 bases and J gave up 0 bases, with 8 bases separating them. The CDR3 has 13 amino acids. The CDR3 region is CASSHLSSYEQYF. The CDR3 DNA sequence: TGTGCCAGCAGCCACCTCAGCTCCTACGAGCAGTACTTC.

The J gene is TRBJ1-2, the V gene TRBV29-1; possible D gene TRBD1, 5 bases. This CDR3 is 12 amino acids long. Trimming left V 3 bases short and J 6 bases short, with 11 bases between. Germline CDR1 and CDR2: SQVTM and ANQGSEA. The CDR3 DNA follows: TGCAGCGTTGATCGGCAGGGTAATGGCTACACCTTC. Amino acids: CSVDRQGNGYTF.

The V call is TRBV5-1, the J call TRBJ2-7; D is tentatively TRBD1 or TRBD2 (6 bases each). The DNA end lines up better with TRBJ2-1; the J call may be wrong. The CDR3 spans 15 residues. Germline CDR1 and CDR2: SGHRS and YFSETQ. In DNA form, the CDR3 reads TGCGCCAGCAGCTTGGACAGGGAGGTGGCCTACGAGCAGTTCTTC. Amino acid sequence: CASSLDREVAYEQFF.

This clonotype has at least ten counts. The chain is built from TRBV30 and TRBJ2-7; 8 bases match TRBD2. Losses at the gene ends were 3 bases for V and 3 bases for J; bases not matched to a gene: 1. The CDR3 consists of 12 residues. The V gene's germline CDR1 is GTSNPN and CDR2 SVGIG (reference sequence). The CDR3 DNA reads TGTGCCTGGAGGACTAGCGACTACGAGCAGTACTTC. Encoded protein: CAWRTSDYEQYF.

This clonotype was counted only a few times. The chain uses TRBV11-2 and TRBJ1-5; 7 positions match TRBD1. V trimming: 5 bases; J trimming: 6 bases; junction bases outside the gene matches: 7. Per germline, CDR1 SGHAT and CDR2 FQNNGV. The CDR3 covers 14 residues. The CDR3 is CASSLDRVGQPQHF. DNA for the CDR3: TGTGCCAGCAGCCTCGACAGGGTAGGTCAGCCCCAGCATTTT.

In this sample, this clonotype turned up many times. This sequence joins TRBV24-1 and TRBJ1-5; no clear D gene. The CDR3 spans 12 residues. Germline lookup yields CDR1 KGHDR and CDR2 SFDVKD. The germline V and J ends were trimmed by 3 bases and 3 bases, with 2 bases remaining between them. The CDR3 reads CATSDVNQPQHF. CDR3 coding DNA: TGTGCCACCAGTGATGTCAATCAGCCCCAGCATTTT.

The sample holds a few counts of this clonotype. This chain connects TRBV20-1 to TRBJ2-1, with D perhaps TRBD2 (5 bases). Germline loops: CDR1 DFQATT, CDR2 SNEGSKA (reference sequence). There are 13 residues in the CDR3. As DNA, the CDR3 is TGCAGAGCTGGAGGCGGTTCCTACAATGAGCAGTTCTTC. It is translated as CRAGGGSYNEQFF.

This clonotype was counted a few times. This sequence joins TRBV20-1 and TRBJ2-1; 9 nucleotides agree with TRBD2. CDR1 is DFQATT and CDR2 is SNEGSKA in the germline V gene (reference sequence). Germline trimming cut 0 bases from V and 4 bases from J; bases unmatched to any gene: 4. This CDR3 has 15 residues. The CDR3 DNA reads TGCAGTGCTAGAGATATCCTAGCGGGATACAATGAGCAGTTCTTC. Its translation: CSARDILAGYNEQFF.

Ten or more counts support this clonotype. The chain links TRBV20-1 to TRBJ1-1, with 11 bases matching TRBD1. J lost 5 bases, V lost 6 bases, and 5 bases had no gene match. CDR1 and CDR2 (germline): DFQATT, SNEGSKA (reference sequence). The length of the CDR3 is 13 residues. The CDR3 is CSAMGQGVTEAFF. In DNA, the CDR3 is TGCAGTGCCATGGGACAGGGGGTAACTGAAGCTTTCTTT.

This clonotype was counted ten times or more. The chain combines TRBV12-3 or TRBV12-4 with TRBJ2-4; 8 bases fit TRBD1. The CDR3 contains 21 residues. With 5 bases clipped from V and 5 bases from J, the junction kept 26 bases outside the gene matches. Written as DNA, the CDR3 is TGTGCCAGCAGTGTCAGGGGGCGGGGAATAGGGTCCCTTAGACCCCAAAACATTCAGTACTTC. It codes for CASSVRGRGIGSLRPQNIQYF.

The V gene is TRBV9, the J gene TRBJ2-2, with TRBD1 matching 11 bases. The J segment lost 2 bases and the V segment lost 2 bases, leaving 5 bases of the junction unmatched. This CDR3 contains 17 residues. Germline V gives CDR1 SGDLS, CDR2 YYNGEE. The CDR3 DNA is TGTGCCAGCAGCGTCTCTCGGACAGGGGGCAACACCGGGGAGCTGTTTTTT. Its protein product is CASSVSRTGGNTGELFF.

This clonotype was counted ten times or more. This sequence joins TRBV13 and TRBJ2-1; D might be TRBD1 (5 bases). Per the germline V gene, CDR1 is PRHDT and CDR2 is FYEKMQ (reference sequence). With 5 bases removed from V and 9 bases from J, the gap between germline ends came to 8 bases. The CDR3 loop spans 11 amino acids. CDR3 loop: CASSQGPEQFF. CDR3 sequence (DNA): TGTGCCAGCAGCCAGGGCCCTGAGCAGTTCTTC.

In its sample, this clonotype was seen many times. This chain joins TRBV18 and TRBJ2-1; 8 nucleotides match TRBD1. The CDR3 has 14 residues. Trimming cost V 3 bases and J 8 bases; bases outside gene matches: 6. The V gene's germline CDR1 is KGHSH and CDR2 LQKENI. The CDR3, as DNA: TGTGCCAGCTCACCGAGGCAGGGGGCATATGAGCAGTTCTTC. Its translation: CASSPRQGAYEQFF.

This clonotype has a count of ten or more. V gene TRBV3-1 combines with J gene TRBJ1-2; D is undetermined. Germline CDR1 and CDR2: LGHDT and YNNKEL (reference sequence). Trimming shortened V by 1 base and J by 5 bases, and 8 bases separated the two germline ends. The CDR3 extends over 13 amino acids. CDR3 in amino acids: CASSQGAAYGYTF. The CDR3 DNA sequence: TGTGCCAGCAGCCAAGGGGCAGCATATGGCTACACCTTC.

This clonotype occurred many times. In DNA, the CDR3 is TGTGCCAGCAGTACAGCCCCTAACTATGGCTACACCTTC. As protein: CASSTAPNYGYTF. The chain combines TRBV2 with TRBJ1-2, with D unclear. The CDR3 consists of 13 residues. Trimming pared 5 bases from V and 0 bases from J, leaving 7 bases between. In germline, CDR1 is SNHLY, CDR2 FYNNEI.

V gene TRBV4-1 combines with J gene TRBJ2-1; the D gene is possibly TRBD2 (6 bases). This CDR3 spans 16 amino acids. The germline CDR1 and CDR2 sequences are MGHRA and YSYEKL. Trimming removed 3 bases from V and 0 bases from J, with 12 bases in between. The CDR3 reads CASSQAAGSSYNEQFF. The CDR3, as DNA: TGCGCCAGCAGCCAGGCTGCGGGGAGCTCCTACAATGAGCAGTTCTTC.

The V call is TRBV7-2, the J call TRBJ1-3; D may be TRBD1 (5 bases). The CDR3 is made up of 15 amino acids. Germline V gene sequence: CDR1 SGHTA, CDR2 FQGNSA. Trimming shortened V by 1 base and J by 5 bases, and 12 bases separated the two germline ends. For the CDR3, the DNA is TGTGCCAGCAGCTTAGTGGCAGGGAGGAGAAACACCATATATTTT. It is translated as CASSLVAGRRNTIYF.

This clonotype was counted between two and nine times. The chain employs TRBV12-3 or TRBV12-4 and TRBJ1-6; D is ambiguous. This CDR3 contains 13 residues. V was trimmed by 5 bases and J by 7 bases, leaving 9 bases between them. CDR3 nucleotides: TGTGCCAGCAGTATAGACTGGAATTCACCCCTCCACTTT. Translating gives CASSIDWNSPLHF.

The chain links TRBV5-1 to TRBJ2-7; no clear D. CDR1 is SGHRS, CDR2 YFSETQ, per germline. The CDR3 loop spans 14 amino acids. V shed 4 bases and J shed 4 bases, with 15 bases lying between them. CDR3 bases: TGCGCCAGCAGCCGAACTGGAGACGGTTACGAGCAGTACTTC. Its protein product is CASSRTGDGYEQYF.

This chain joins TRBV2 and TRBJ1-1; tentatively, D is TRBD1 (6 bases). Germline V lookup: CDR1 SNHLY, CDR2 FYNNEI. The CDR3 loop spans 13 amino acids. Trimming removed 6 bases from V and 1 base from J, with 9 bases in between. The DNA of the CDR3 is TGTGCCAGCAGGGACAGAAAGAACACTGAAGCTTTCTTT. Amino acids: CASRDRKNTEAFF.

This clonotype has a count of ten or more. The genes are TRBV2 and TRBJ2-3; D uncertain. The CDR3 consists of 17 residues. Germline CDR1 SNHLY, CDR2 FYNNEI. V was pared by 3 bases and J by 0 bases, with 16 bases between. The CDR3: CASSDPSGYTSTDTQYF. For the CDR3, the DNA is TGTGCCAGCAGTGACCCCTCTGGCTATACTAGCACAGATACGCAGTATTTT.